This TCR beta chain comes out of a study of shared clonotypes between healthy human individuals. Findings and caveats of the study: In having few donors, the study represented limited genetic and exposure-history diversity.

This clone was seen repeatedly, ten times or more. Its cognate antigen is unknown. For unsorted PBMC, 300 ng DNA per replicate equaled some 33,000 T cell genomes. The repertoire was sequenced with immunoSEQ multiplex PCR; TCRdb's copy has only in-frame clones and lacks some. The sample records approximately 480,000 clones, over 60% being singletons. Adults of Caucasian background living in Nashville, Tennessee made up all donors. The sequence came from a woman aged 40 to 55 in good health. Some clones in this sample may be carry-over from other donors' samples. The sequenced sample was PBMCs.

CDR3 nucleotides: TGTGCCAGCAGCCAAACGGGACAGGGGGCAGATACGCAGTATTTT. Protein sequence: CASSQTGQGADTQYF. The chain is built from TRBV6-1 and TRBJ2-3, with 11 nucleotides matching TRBD1. The V gene's germline CDR1 is MNHNS and CDR2 SASEGT. Trimming cost V 6 bases and J 4 bases; bases outside gene matches: 6. CDR3 length: 15 residues.